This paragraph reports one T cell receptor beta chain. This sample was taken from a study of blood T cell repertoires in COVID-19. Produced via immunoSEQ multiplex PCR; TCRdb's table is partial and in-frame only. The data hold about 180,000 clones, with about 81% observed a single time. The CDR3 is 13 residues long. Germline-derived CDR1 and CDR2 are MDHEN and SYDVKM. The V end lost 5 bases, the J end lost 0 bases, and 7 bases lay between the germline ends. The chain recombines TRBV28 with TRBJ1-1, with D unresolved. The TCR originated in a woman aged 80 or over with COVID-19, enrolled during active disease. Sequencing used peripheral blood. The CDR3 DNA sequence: TGTGCCAGCAGTCACCTAATGAACACTGAAGCTTTCTTT. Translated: CASSHLMNTEAFF. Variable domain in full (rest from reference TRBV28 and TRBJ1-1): DVKVTQSSRYLVKRTGEKVFLECVQDMDHENMFWYRQDPGLGLRLIYFSYDVKMKEKGDIPEGYSVSREKKERFSLILESASTNQTSMYLCASSHLMNTEAFFGQGTRLTVV.